The source of this T cell receptor (beta chain) is a study of cytomegalovirus exposure and HLA in healthy donors. The V segment lost 3 bases and the J segment 0 bases; nucleotides outside the gene matches: 4. Germline V lookup: CDR1 MGHRA, CDR2 YSYEKL. CDR3 size: 15 residues. Both 60 Vbeta primers and 13 Jbeta primers went into the PCR. Original analysis: An analysis performed later counted around 86 million unique TCR beta chains (roughly 10 million of them shared). Sequencing used immunoSEQ multiplex PCR; TCRdb keeps in-frame clones, though not all of them. The DNA gave D and trimming, while V, J and clone size come from that table. The profile shows more than 100,000 clones, around 61% of them singletons. With regard to this clone: Its antigen is as yet unknown.

Study-wide findings and caveats: Rare TCR sequences dominated, though some public TCRs recurred in many donors. In a later analysis, TCR beta V- and J-gene trimming was associated with a missense DCLRE1C variant.

This sequence originates from a woman aged 45-60 years in good health and CMV-seronegative. The chain links TRBV4-1 to TRBJ2-7, with 8 bases lining up with TRBD1. The sample consisted of PBMCs. Here the CDR3 reads CASSQTGDSSYEQYF. The CDR3 DNA reads TGCGCCAGCAGCCAGACAGGGGACAGCTCCTACGAGCAGTACTTC.